By share, the clone carrying this TCR beta chain ranks as medium-sized. Its antigen is not identified. Described time point: blood at routine non-recurrence follow-up after resection. Whole RNA, which was extracted from tumor, nontumor lung tissue or frozen PBMC, was sequenced without any cell sorting. Germline V gene sequence: CDR1 LGHDT, CDR2 YNNKEL (reference sequence). Trimming removed 1 base at V and 2 bases at J, with 3 bases between. The CDR3 runs to 13 residues. Each CDR3 protein is one row after TCRdb ran MiXCR on the 5' RACE reads. The table has 9,500 to 12,000 distinct CDR3 sequences, around 23% seen once. The sample originates from a study of spatial heterogeneity in lung cancer. Overall study context: Those follow-up PBMC samples that were available underwent sequencing, at a median interval of approximately 2 years following resection. Mean representation of each unique TCR and UMI combination in the raw reads exceeded nine occurrences.

General study points: Ubiquitous expanded tumor TCRs showed up in blood more at resection than follow-up.

This clonotype was obtained from a male donor with early-stage non-small cell lung cancer. The chain combines TRBV3-1 with TRBJ1-3; no clear D. The input for sequencing was PBMCs, taken at follow-up. CDR3 in amino acids: CASSQGTGNTIYF. CDR3 sequence (DNA): TGTGCCAGCAGCCAAGGGACTGGAAACACCATATATTTT.